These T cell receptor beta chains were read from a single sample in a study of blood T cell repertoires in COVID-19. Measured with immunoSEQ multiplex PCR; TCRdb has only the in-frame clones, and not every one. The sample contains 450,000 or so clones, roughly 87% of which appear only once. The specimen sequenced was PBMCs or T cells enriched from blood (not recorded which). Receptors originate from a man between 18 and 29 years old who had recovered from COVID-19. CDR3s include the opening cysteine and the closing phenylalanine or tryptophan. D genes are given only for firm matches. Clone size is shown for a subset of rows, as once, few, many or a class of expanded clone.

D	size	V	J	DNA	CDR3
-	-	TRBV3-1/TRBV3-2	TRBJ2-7	TGTGCCAGCAGCTCGGCGGGGCTCGAGCAGTACTTC	CASSSAGLEQYF
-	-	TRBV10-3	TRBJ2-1	TGTGCCATCGGGGGAGGCGGGACCTACAATGAGCAGTTCTTC	CAIGGGGTYNEQFF
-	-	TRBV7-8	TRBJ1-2	TGTGCCAGCAGCGTTCGGACACTGGAGGGCGGCTACACCTTC	CASSVRTLEGGYTF
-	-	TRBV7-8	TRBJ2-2	TGTGCCAGCAGCTTGGTAGGGGGGAACACCGGGGAGCTGTTTTTT	CASSLVGGNTGELFF
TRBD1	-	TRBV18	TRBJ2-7	TGTGCCAGCTCTAACCCGGGACAGGGATACTACGAGCAGTACTTC	CASSNPGQGYYEQYF
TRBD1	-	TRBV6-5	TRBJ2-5	TGTGCCAGCAGTTTGACAGGGGAGGCAGAGACCCAGTACTTC	CASSLTGEAETQYF
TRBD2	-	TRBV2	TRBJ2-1	TGTGCCAGCAGTTGGTCCGCGGGAGGGCTTGGTAATGAGCAGTTCTTC	CASSWSAGGLGNEQFF
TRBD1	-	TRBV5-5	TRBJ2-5	TGTGCCAGCAAGATTACAGGGGGGCAAGAGACCCAGTACTTC	CASKITGGQETQYF
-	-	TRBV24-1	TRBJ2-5	TGTGCCACCAGTGATTGGACAGAGCAAGAGACCCAGTACTTC	CATSDWTEQETQYF
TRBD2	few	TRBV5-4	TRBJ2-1	TGTGCCAGCAGCTCAAAAGCGGGAAGAGGACACAATGAGCAGTTCTTC	CASSSKAGRGHNEQFF
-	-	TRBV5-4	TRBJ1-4	TGTGCCAGCAGCCCGGGAAGAGGGGGTGAAAAACTGTTTTTT	CASSPGRGGEKLFF
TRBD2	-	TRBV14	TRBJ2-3	TGTGCCAGCAGCCGGACTAGCGTTCGCACAGATACGCAGTATTTT	CASSRTSVRTDTQYF
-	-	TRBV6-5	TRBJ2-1	TGTGCCAGCAGTTCGAGTTCCCCCGTCCACAATGAGCAGTTCTTC	CASSSSSPVHNEQFF
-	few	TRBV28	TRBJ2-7	TGTGCCAGCAGCCGCGGGTTTTCGTCGAGGAAATCCTACGAGCAGTACTTC	CASSRGFSSRKSYEQYF
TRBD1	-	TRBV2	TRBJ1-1	TGTGCCAGCAGTTCCGCGGACAGGGGGCAAACGGAAGCTTTCTTT	CASSSADRGQTEAFF
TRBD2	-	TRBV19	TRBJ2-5	TGTGCCAGTAGTATAGGGGGGACTAGTGGTGAGACCCAGTACTTC	CASSIGGTSGETQYF
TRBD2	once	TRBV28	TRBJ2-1	TGTGCCAGCAGTACACTAGCGGGAGGTTTAAATGAGCAGTTCTTC	CASSTLAGGLNEQFF
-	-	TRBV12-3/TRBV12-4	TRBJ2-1	TGTGCCAGCAGTTTAGGAGTCAATGAGCAGTTCTTC	CASSLGVNEQFF
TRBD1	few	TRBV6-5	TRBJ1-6	TGTGCCAGCAGTTACTCGGGACAGCAAAATTCACCCCTCCACTTT	CASSYSGQQNSPLHF
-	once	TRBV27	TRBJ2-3	TGTGCCAGCAGTGAAACAGGGTACCGGCCATTAGATACGCAGTATTTT	CASSETGYRPLDTQYF
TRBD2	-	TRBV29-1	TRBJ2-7	TGCAGCGTTTCTAGCGGGAGTGGGTACGAGCAGTACTTC	CSVSSGSGYEQYF
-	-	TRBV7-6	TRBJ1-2	TGTGCCAGCAGCTTACAAGAAGGGGTCGGCATTGACACCTTC	CASSLQEGVGIDTF
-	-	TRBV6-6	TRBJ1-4	TGTGCCAGCAGTTCGGTTAATGAAAAACTGTTTTTT	CASSSVNEKLFF
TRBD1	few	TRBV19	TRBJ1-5	TGTGCCAGTAGACAAGACAGGGTATCAAAGCCCCAGCATTTT	CASRQDRVSKPQHF
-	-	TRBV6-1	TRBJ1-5	TGTGCCAGCAGTGCGCTTGGGGGGACCATTTGGGGGCAGCCCCAGCATTTT	CASSALGGTIWGQPQHF
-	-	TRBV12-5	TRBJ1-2	TGTGCTAGTGGTTTGGCCCCGATCGACGACTCTGGCTACACCTTC	CASGLAPIDDSGYTF
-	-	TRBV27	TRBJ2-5	TGTGCCACCCGCCGCTTTGGTTGGGAGAACGAAGAGACCCAGTACTTC	CATRRFGWENEETQYF
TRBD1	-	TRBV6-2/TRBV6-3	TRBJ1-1	TGTGCCAGCAGCGACAGGGGTAACACTGAAGCTTTCTTT	CASSDRGNTEAFF
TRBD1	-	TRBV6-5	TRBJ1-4	TGTGCCAGCCGCCCATCGGGACAGACTGAAAAACTGTTTTTT	CASRPSGQTEKLFF
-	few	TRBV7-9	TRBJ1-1	TGTGCCAGCAGCTTAGGGTACGGGACACTGAACACTGAAGCTTTCTTT	CASSLGYGTLNTEAFF